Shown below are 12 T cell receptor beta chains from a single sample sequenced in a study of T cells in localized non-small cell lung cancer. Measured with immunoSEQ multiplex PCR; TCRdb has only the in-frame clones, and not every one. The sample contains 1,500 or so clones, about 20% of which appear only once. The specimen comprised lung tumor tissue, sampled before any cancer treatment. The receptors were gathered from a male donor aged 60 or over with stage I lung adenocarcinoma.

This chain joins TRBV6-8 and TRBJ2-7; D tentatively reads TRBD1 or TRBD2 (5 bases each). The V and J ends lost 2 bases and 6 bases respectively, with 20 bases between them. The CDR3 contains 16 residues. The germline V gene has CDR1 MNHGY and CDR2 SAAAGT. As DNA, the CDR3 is TGTGCCAGCAGTTACCACCGGGACCTAGGGCCGATCGAGCAGTACTTC. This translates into CASSYHRDLGPIEQYF.

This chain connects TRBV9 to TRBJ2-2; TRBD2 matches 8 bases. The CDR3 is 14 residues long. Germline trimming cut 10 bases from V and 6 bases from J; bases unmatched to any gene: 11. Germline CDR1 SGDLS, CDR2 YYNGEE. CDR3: CAGQRELQAGELFF. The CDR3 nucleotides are TGTGCCGGCCAGCGGGAGCTCCAGGCCGGGGAGCTGTTTTTT.

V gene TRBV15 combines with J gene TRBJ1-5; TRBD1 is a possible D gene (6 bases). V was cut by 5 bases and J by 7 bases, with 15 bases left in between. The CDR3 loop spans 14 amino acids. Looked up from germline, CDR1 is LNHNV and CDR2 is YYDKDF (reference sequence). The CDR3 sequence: CATSPPGAGQPQHF. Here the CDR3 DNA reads TGTGCCACCAGCCCCCCAGGGGCAGGGCAGCCCCAGCATTTT.

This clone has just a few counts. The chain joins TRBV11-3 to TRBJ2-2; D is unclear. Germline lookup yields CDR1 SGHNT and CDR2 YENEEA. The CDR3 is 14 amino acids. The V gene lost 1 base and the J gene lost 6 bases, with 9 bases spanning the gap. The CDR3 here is CASSLGLYAGELFF. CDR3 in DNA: TGTGCCAGCAGCTTAGGACTTTATGCCGGGGAGCTGTTTTTT.

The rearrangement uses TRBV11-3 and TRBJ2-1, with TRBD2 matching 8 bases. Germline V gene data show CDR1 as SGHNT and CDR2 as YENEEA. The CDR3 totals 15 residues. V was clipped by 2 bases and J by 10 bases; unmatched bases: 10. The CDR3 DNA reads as TGTGCCAGCAGCTTATCGGGAGGGTTCCTACAAGAGCAGTTCTTC. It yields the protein CASSLSGGFLQEQFF.

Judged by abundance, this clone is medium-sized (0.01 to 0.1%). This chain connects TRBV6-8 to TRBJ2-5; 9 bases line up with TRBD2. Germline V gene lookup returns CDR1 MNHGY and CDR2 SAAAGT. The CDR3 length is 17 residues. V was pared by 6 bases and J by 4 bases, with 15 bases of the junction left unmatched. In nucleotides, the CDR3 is TGTGCCAGCAGAACCGCTTTGTCTAGCGGGATAGGAGAGACCCAGTACTTC. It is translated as CASRTALSSGIGETQYF.

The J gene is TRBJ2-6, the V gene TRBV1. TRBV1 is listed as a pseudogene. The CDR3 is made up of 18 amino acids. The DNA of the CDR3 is TGCACCAGCAGATCGGCACGTTTGTGCACAAAGCGGGCCAACGTCCTGACTTTC. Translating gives CTSRSARLCTKRANVLTF.

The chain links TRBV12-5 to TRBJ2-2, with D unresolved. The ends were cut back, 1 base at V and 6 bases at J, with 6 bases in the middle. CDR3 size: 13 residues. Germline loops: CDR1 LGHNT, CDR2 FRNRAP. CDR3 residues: CASGLDLPGELFF. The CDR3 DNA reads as TGTGCTAGTGGTTTGGACTTGCCCGGGGAGCTGTTTTTT.

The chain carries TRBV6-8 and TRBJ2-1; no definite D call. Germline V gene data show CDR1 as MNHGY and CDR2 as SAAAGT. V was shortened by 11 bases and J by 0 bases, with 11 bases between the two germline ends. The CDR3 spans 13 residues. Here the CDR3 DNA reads TGTGCCGTCGAGACGGGCTCCTACAATGAGCAGTTCTTC. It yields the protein CAVETGSYNEQFF.

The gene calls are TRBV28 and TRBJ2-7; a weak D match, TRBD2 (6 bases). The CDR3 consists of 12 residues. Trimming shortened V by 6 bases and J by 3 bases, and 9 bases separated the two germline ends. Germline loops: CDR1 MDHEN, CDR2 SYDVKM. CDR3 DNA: TGTGCCAGCAGGCAGGGAGGCTACGAGCAGTACTTC. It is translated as CASRQGGYEQYF.

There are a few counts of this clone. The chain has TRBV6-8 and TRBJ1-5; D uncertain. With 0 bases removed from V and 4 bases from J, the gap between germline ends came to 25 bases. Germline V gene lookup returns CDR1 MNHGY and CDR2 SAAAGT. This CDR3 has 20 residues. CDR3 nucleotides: TGTGCCAGCAGTTACTCCCGGGGAGGGTTCGGATTCGGTGGGAATCAGCCCCAGCATTTT. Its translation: CASSYSRGGFGFGGNQPQHF.

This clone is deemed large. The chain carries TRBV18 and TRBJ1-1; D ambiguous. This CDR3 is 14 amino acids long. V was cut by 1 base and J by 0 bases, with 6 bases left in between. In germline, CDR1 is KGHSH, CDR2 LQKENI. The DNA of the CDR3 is TGTGCCAGCTCACCACTCTTCCTGAACACTGAAGCTTTCTTT. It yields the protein CASSPLFLNTEAFF.